This T cell receptor beta chain comes out of a study of T cell repertoires in cytomegalovirus infection. On the study more broadly: Public TCR beta signatures provided an indication of both CMV infection and a matching HLA type.

General observations from the study: Ex vivo, HLA-C-restricted CMV-specific TCR beta clonotypes prevailed over the rest of the response. Carriers of CMV plus the relevant HLA were identified by cumulative public TCR beta family frequency.

The CDR3 has 13 residues. The ends were cut back, 0 bases at V and 6 bases at J, with 8 bases in the middle. CDR1 and CDR2 from the germline V gene are KGHSH and LQKENI. Note on this clonotype: As yet, its antigen is unknown.

Via MiXCR, TCRdb re-called the reads, giving one row per CDR3 protein. This table holds about 440,000 distinct CDR3 sequences, roughly 30% found once. V gene TRBV18 combines with J gene TRBJ1-2; no reliable D call. The sample was PBMCs. The sequence was obtained from a human donor in good health (CMV status not recorded). Some clones in this sample may be carry-over from other donors' samples. CDR3 protein: CASSPPNQDGYTF. The CDR3 region has the DNA TGTGCCAGCTCACCACCGAACCAGGATGGCTACACCTTC.